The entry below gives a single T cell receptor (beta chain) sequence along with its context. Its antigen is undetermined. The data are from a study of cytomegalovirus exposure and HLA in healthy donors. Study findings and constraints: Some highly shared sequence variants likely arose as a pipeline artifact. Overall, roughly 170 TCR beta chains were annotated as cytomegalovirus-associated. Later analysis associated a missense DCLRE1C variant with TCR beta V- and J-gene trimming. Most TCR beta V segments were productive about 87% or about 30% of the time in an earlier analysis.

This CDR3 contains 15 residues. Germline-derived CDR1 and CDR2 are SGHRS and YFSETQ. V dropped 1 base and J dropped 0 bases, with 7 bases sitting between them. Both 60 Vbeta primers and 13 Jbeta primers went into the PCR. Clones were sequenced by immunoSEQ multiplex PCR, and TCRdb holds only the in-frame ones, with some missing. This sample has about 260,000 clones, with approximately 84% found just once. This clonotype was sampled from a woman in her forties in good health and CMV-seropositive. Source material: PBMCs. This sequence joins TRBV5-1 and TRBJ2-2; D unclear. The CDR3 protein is CASSLIETNTGELFF. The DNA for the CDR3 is TGCGCCAGCAGCTTGATAGAAACGAACACCGGGGAGCTGTTTTTT.